A single sample gave rise to the 22 T cell receptor beta chains below, sequenced in a study of T cells in Graves' hyperthyroidism and ophthalmopathy. RNA transcripts served as the template for amplifying TCR beta CDR3 regions. When the TCR CDR3 underwent first-round RT-PCR, the HTBI primer set was used. TCRdb processed the multiplex PCR reads anew with MiXCR; each CDR3 protein has one entry. The data contain roughly 560,000 distinct CDR3 sequences, roughly 14% of them singletons. Sequenced sample: blood. These receptors all come from a woman in her forties with Graves' ophthalmopathy.

This clonotype was seen many times. This rearrangement joins TRBV7-8 to TRBJ2-7, with 9 bases that match TRBD2. Trimming removed 6 bases from V and 4 bases from J; junction bases left unmatched: 7. This CDR3 region has 14 residues. The germline gives CDR1 SGHVS, CDR2 FQNEAQ. The CDR3 is CASRLAGGKYEQYF. The CDR3 DNA follows: TGTGCCAGCAGACTGGCGGGAGGGAAGTACGAGCAGTACTTC.

V usage is TRBV27 and J usage is TRBJ2-2, with 12 bases aligning to TRBD1. The CDR3 consists of 16 residues. CDR1 is MNHEY and CDR2 is SMNVEV in the germline V gene (reference sequence). V gave up 3 bases and J gave up 6 bases; unmatched junction bases: 5. CDR3 sequence (DNA): TGTGCCAGCAGTTTCCCGGGACAGGGGGCTCCCGGGGAGCTGTTTTTT. It codes for CASSFPGQGAPGELFF.

This clonotype showed up many times. This chain connects TRBV15 to TRBJ2-5; 10 bases are shared with TRBD1. The germline V gene has CDR1 LNHNV and CDR2 YYDKDF (reference sequence). The CDR3 is made up of 15 amino acids. The trim removed 0 bases at V and 6 bases at J, leaving 4 bases unmatched. This chain's CDR3 is CATSRDKDRGQTQYF. For the CDR3, the DNA is TGTGCCACCAGCAGAGACAAAGACAGGGGGCAGACCCAGTACTTC. Full variable domain (remainder filled in from reference TRBV15 and TRBJ2-5): DAMVIQNPRYQVTQFGKPVTLSCSQTLNHNVMYWYQQKSSQAPKLLFHYYDKDFNNEADTPDNFQSRRPNTSFCFLDIRSPGLGDTAMYLCATSRDKDRGQTQYFGPGTRLLVL.

This clonotype was counted many times. The chain uses TRBV29-1 and TRBJ1-2; 8 nucleotides align to TRBD1. Germline trimming cut 5 bases from V and 6 bases from J; bases unmatched to any gene: 5. Germline CDR1 is SQVTM and CDR2 is ANQGSEA. CDR3 length: 12 amino acids. The CDR3 DNA follows: TGCAGCGTTACAACAGGGGGTCATGGCTACACCTTC. This gives the protein CSVTTGGHGYTF.

This clonotype was observed many times. The chain combines TRBV28 with TRBJ2-5; D is unclear. The CDR3 is made up of 16 amino acids. The germline gives CDR1 MDHEN, CDR2 SYDVKM. Trimming pared 2 bases from V and 3 bases from J, leaving 16 bases between. CDR3: CASSLGLGQAEETQYF. The CDR3 nucleotides read TGTGCCAGCAGTTTAGGCCTAGGGCAGGCGGAAGAGACCCAGTACTTC. Filled out from reference TRBV28 and TRBJ2-5, the complete variable domain reads DVKVTQSSRYLVKRTGEKVFLECVQDMDHENMFWYRQDPGLGLRLIYFSYDVKMKEKGDIPEGYSVSREKKERFSLILESASTNQTSMYLCASSLGLGQAEETQYFGPGTRLLVL.

This clonotype was picked up many times. V gene TRBV2 combines with J gene TRBJ2-2, with 7 positions matching TRBD2. The CDR3 has 15 amino acids. Germline CDR1 and CDR2: SNHLY and FYNNEI. V shed 9 bases and J 4 bases; nucleotides not matched to a gene: 11. CDR3 residues: CASGRTSSGTGELFF. In nucleotides, the CDR3 is TGTGCCAGTGGAAGGACTAGTTCGGGCACCGGGGAGCTGTTTTTT.

This clonotype was observed many times. The chain has TRBV28 and TRBJ1-1; D is undetermined. The CDR3 runs to 18 residues. Trimming stripped 7 bases from V and 0 bases from J, with 24 bases between. The germline V gene has CDR1 MDHEN and CDR2 SYDVKM. CDR3 sequence: CASIPSGMVGVLNTEAFF. The DNA of the CDR3 is TGTGCCAGCATCCCCTCCGGGATGGTTGGAGTGTTGAACACTGAAGCTTTCTTT.

This chain joins TRBV29-1 and TRBJ2-7; D gene unclear. The germline CDR1 and CDR2 sequences are SQVTM and ANQGSEA. The V end lost 2 bases, the J end lost 0 bases, and 8 bases lay between the germline ends. The CDR3 is 13 residues long. As DNA, the CDR3 is TGCAGCGTTGAACGGGCCGGCTCCTACGAGCAGTACTTC. It yields the protein CSVERAGSYEQYF.

This chain joins TRBV6-2 or TRBV6-3 and TRBJ2-6; D not certain. Per the germline V gene, CDR1 is MNHEY and CDR2 is SVGEGT. V dropped 6 bases and J dropped 4 bases, with 7 bases sitting between them. This CDR3 has 13 residues. The CDR3 DNA sequence: TGTGCCAGCAGGTCCGGGGGGGCCAACGTCCTGACTTTC. Translating it yields CASRSGGANVLTF.

This clonotype was picked up many times. The chain links TRBV5-1 to TRBJ2-6; D unclear. The CDR3 extends over 14 amino acids. Germline CDR1 SGHRS, CDR2 YFSETQ. V lost 0 bases and J 5 bases, leaving 6 bases between the germline ends. The CDR3 loop is CASSLGLRANVLTF. The CDR3 nucleotides are TGCGCCAGCAGCTTGGGCCTCAGGGCCAACGTCCTGACTTTC.

This clonotype was observed at least ten times. The CDR3: CASSSQWNTEAFF. As DNA, the CDR3 is TGTGCCAGCAGTTCTCAGTGGAACACTGAAGCTTTCTTT. The rearrangement uses TRBV6-2 or TRBV6-3 and TRBJ1-1; D remains unclear. CDR1 and CDR2 (germline): MNHEY, SVGEGT. This CDR3 has 13 residues. Trimming removed 4 bases from V and 1 base from J, with 7 bases in between.

In its sample, this clonotype was seen a few times. The genes are TRBV2 and TRBJ1-5; D is perhaps TRBD1 (6 bases). Germline V gene lookup returns CDR1 SNHLY and CDR2 FYNNEI. This CDR3 is built from 12 residues. The V gene lost 6 bases and the J gene lost 9 bases, with 12 bases spanning the gap. CDR3: CASREGELPQHF. The DNA of the CDR3 is TGTGCCAGCAGGGAGGGGGAGTTGCCCCAGCATTTT.

This clonotype was seen repeatedly, ten times or more. The chain carries TRBV28 and TRBJ2-5; 8 bases are a match to TRBD2. The CDR3 loop spans 15 amino acids. The germline CDR1 and CDR2 sequences are MDHEN and SYDVKM. With 4 bases clipped from V and 4 bases from J, the junction kept 8 bases outside the gene matches. The CDR3 loop reads CASSYPVAGTETQYF. CDR3 nucleotide sequence: TGTGCCAGCAGTTATCCCGTAGCGGGAACAGAGACCCAGTACTTC.

This clonotype showed up many times. This chain connects TRBV20-1 to TRBJ2-5; D is undetermined. Trimming stripped 0 bases from V and 5 bases from J, with 10 bases between. Germline V CDR1 and CDR2: DFQATT, SNEGSKA (reference sequence). CDR3 size: 13 residues. The CDR3 DNA is TGCAGTGCTAGAGAAGAGAAAGCGGAGACCCAGTACTTC. Amino acids: CSAREEKAETQYF.

This clonotype was found many times. V and J are TRBV28 and TRBJ1-1; D is undetermined. Per germline, CDR1 MDHEN and CDR2 SYDVKM. The CDR3 has 14 amino acids. V gave up 3 bases and J gave up 1 base, with 9 bases separating them. The CDR3 DNA reads TGTGCCAGCAGTTTTCCTACGGCGAACACTGAAGCTTTCTTT. This sequence encodes CASSFPTANTEAFF.

This clonotype has at least ten counts. The gene calls are TRBV19 and TRBJ2-7; D not certain. The CDR3 runs 15 residues. Germline V gene lookup returns CDR1 LNHDA and CDR2 SQIVND (reference sequence). V shed 2 bases and J shed 1 base, with 12 bases lying between them. Here the CDR3 DNA reads TGTGCCAGTAGTATACCTGGCAGGCCTTCCTACGAGCAGTACTTC. This codes for CASSIPGRPSYEQYF. Variable domain in full (rest from reference TRBV19 and TRBJ2-7): DGGITQSPKYLFRKEGQNVTLSCEQNLNHDAMYWYRQDPGQGLRLIYYSQIVNDFQKGDIAEGYSVSREKKESFPLTVTSAQKNPTAFYLCASSIPGRPSYEQYFGPGTRLTVT.

The chain recombines TRBV9 with TRBJ2-7, with no clear D. In germline, CDR1 is SGDLS, CDR2 YYNGEE. CDR3 length equals 14 residues. The germline V and J ends were trimmed by 5 bases and 3 bases, with 15 bases remaining between them. The CDR3 coding sequence is TGTGCCAGCAGTACGGTGGACGGTGACTACGAGCAGTACTTC. It yields the protein CASSTVDGDYEQYF.

The J gene is TRBJ2-1, the V gene TRBV18, with 10 bases matching TRBD2. CDR3 length: 15 residues. Germline trimming cut 3 bases from V and 7 bases from J; bases unmatched to any gene: 6. Germline assignment: CDR1 KGHSH and CDR2 LQKENI. In DNA, the CDR3 is TGTGCCAGCTCACCTACTAGCGGGATACTTAATGAGCAGTTCTTC. Protein: CASSPTSGILNEQFF.

This clonotype was observed at least ten times. The V call is TRBV28, the J call TRBJ1-5; 7 nucleotides line up with TRBD1. There are 18 residues in the CDR3. Germline CDR1 reads MDHEN; CDR2 reads SYDVKM. V trimming: 5 bases; J trimming: 0 bases; junction bases outside the gene matches: 13. CDR3 DNA: TGTGCCAGCAGTAGCTACCGGGACAGTCCCTATAGCAATCAGCCCCAGCATTTT. It encodes CASSSYRDSPYSNQPQHF.

The chain joins TRBV12-3 or TRBV12-4 to TRBJ1-5; TRBD1 might be the D (6 bases). Trimming pared 7 bases from V and 6 bases from J, leaving 13 bases between. The CDR3 extends over 13 amino acids. The CDR3 DNA is TGTGCCAGCAATCGCGACAGGAGTCAGCCCCAGCATTTT. The encoded protein is CASNRDRSQPQHF.

This clonotype was seen only a few times. A much larger clone lies one base from this, so it may be a read error. This chain connects TRBV20-1 to TRBJ2-5; tentatively, D is TRBD1 or TRBD2 (5 bases each). From germline, CDR1 is DFQATT and CDR2 SNEGSKA (reference sequence). The length of the CDR3 is 12 residues. Trimming removed 3 bases from V and 13 bases from J, with 18 bases in between. CDR3 bases: TGCAGTGCTAGTGACGGTGGGGGATCCCGGTACTTC. The encoded protein is CSASDGGGSRYF.

This clonotype was seen at least ten times. This sequence joins TRBV9 and TRBJ2-5, with 9 bases identical to TRBD2. The CDR3 has 14 amino acids. Losses at the gene ends were 3 bases for V and 6 bases for J; bases not matched to a gene: 6. CDR1 is SGDLS, CDR2 YYNGEE, per germline. The CDR3 DNA is TGTGCCAGCAGCGCCCCCGGGACTAGCCAGACCCAGTACTTC. It specifies CASSAPGTSQTQYF.